This is a list of T cell receptor beta chains from one sample in a study of T cell repertoires in cytomegalovirus infection. TCRdb recomputed calls from the reads with MiXCR, one row per CDR3 protein. The data hold just over 300,000 distinct CDR3 sequences, with around a sixth observed a single time. Sequenced: PBMCs. The receptors were gathered from a human donor in good health (CMV status not recorded). Some clones in this sample may be carry-over from other donors' samples. CDR3s include the opening cysteine and the closing phenylalanine or tryptophan. D genes are given only for firm matches. Size is omitted from some rows. Given values are once, few, many or a class for expanded clones.

clone_size	v_call	d_call	j_call	cdr3_nt	cdr3_aa
.	TRBV28	.	TRBJ1-4	TGTGCCAGCAGTCCTCGGGGTATCGGTGAAAAACTGTTTTTT	CASSPRGIGEKLFF
few	TRBV6-5	.	TRBJ2-3	TGTGCCAGCAGCCCCTTGGGGGGTTTGACAGATACGCAGTATTTT	CASSPLGGLTDTQYF
few	TRBV6-5	TRBD2	TRBJ2-7	TGTGCCAGCAGTCCCCATGGGCGGGGGAGCTCCTACGAGCAGTACTTC	CASSPHGRGSSYEQYF
few	TRBV20-1	.	TRBJ1-5	TGCAGTGCAGGAGGAGGGTTGGGGAATCAGCCCCAGCATTTT	CSAGGGLGNQPQHF
few	TRBV20-1	TRBD1	TRBJ2-7	TGCAGTGCTAGTAACAACAGGGGGGACGAGCAGTACTTC	CSASNNRGDEQYF
.	TRBV5-5	.	TRBJ2-7	TGTGCCAGCAGCTTCGGACCGTCCACCAACTCTTACGAGCAGTACTTC	CASSFGPSTNSYEQYF
many	TRBV7-2	.	TRBJ2-1	TGTGCCAGCAGCTTATCAAGTCAGGGTCAGAATGAGCAGTTCTTC	CASSLSSQGQNEQFF
few	TRBV13	.	TRBJ1-6	TGTGCCAGCAGCTCCGCCGGGACATCCAATAATTCACCCCTCCACTTT	CASSSAGTSNNSPLHF
.	TRBV20-1	.	TRBJ2-7	TGCAGTGCTAGGGACAACTACGAGCAGTACTTC	CSARDNYEQYF
.	TRBV5-4	.	TRBJ2-3	TGTGCCAGCAGCTTGCGCAGCATGTTGGAAGATACGCAGTATTTT	CASSLRSMLEDTQYF
many	TRBV28	.	TRBJ1-2	TGTGCCAGCATCTCCCTACCAGACCCGAGTGGCTACACCTTC	CASISLPDPSGYTF
few	TRBV7-8	.	TRBJ1-6	TGTGCCAGCAGCTTAGGTCACGGTTCCTATAATTCACCCCTCCACTTT	CASSLGHGSYNSPLHF
.	TRBV18	.	TRBJ2-3	TGTGCCAGCTCCCTAACCGGGACCCCTGCTGATACGCAGTATTTT	CASSLTGTPADTQYF
many	TRBV28	TRBD1	TRBJ1-3	TGTGCCAGCAGCGCGACAGGGCGGACTGGAAACACCATATATTTT	CASSATGRTGNTIYF
few	TRBV18	TRBD1	TRBJ1-1	TGTGCCAGCTCACCAGGGACAGGGGCGCAGAACACTGAAGCTTTCTTT	CASSPGTGAQNTEAFF
many	TRBV7-9	.	TRBJ2-1	TGTGCCAGCAGCTTAGCTACTTCGTGGGGGTACAATGAGCAGTTCTTC	CASSLATSWGYNEQFF
.	TRBV11-2	.	TRBJ2-7	TGTGCCAGCAGCTTAGGTGAGCCCTGGCAGGGGAGTAACGAGCAGTACTTC	CASSLGEPWQGSNEQYF
few	TRBV4-1	TRBD2	TRBJ2-2	TGCGCCAGCAGCCAAGTCGGCGGGGGGGCCCGGGAGCTGTTTTTT	CASSQVGGGARELFF
many	TRBV24-1	TRBD1	TRBJ2-7	TGTGCCACCAGTGCCCCGGACAGGGCGAGCTCCTACGAGCAGTACTTC	CATSAPDRASSYEQYF
.	TRBV7-2	TRBD2	TRBJ2-1	TGTGCCAGCAGACGACTAGCGGGGGATGAAAATGAGCAGTTCTTC	CASRRLAGDENEQFF
few	TRBV10-3	.	TRBJ1-1	TGTGCCATCAGGAGGACGGTAAATGAAGCTTTCTTT	CAIRRTVNEAFF
.	TRBV5-4	.	TRBJ2-7	TGTGCCAGCAGCTTGGATTTCGGCCAGGCAAGCTCCTACGAGCAGTACTTC	CASSLDFGQASSYEQYF
.	TRBV10-3	.	TRBJ1-2	TGTGCCATCAGTGAGAGACAGTTCGGCTACACCTTC	CAISERQFGYTF
many	TRBV11-2	TRBD2	TRBJ2-3	TGTGCCAGCAGCTTAGGACCGGCGGGGGGGCATGATACGCAGTATTTT	CASSLGPAGGHDTQYF
many	TRBV7-6	TRBD1	TRBJ1-6	TGTGCCAGCAGCTTGGAGGGGGCTCGGTCACCCCTCCACTTT	CASSLEGARSPLHF
many	TRBV7-2	TRBD2	TRBJ2-7	TGTGCCAGCAGCTTAGAGGGACTAGCGGGAACATACGAGCAGTACTTC	CASSLEGLAGTYEQYF
.	TRBV12-3/TRBV12-4	.	TRBJ1-5	TGTGCCAGCAGCCGACAGGCCGGTAATCAGCCCCAGCATTTT	CASSRQAGNQPQHF
many	TRBV12-3/TRBV12-4	.	TRBJ1-2	TGTGCCAGCAGCCCGAAACTGCTGGGTAACTATGGCTACACCTTC	CASSPKLLGNYGYTF
few	TRBV2	.	TRBJ2-3	TGTGCCAGCAGTGAAGGGAGTGGATTTGGAGATACGCAGTATTTT	CASSEGSGFGDTQYF
many	TRBV19	TRBD2	TRBJ2-5	TGTGCCAGTAGCGGACTAGCGGGACCCCAAGAGACCCAGTACTTC	CASSGLAGPQETQYF
once	TRBV29-1	.	TRBJ2-7	TGCAGCGCTGGGGAATACGAGCAGTACTTC	CSAGEYEQYF
.	TRBV5-1	.	TRBJ2-5	TGCGCCAGCAGCTCCACTGCTAGGTTGGAGACCCAGTACTTC	CASSSTARLETQYF
.	TRBV4-1	.	TRBJ1-5	TGCGCCAGCAGCCAAGTGAGGGGGGGCGGTCAGCCCCAGCATTTT	CASSQVRGGGQPQHF
.	TRBV4-3	.	TRBJ1-2	TGCGCCAGCAGCCAAGATATAGGACGGTACACCTTC	CASSQDIGRYTF
.	TRBV28	TRBD2	TRBJ2-7	TGTGCCAGTGTTCGGACTAGCGGAAGCTCCTACGTGCAGTACTTC	CASVRTSGSSYVQYF
once	TRBV10-3	TRBD1	TRBJ1-2	TGTGCCATCATGGGACAGGGAGGGTATGGCTACACCTTC	CAIMGQGGYGYTF
many	TRBV7-2	.	TRBJ1-5	TGTGCCAGCAGCTTAGTTGAGGGGCAGCCCCAGCATTTT	CASSLVEGQPQHF
.	TRBV20-1	.	TRBJ1-2	TGCAGTGCTAGAGACAAGAGCCTTAACTATGGCTACACCTTC	CSARDKSLNYGYTF
many	TRBV7-2	TRBD1	TRBJ2-7	TGTGCCAGCAGCCAGTTCGGACAGGTCCACGAGCAGTACTTC	CASSQFGQVHEQYF
few	TRBV12-3/TRBV12-4	.	TRBJ2-5	TGTGCCAGCCGCCGAGGGACCGGGACGCTAGAGACCCAGTACTTC	CASRRGTGTLETQYF
many	TRBV11-2	.	TRBJ1-1	TGTGCCAGCAGCCGGGGCGGCAGGGAGGACACTGAAGCTTTCTTT	CASSRGGREDTEAFF
.	TRBV10-3	.	TRBJ1-1	TGTGCCACCCTAGAGGGCCCGGCGGGCACTGTAGCTTTCTTT	CATLEGPAGTVAFF
.	TRBV6-6	TRBD1	TRBJ1-2	TGTGCCAGCAGTGGGGGGCCCGGGACAGCAGCTAACTATGGCTACACCTTC	CASSGGPGTAANYGYTF
.	TRBV6-6	.	TRBJ1-6	TGTGCCAGCAGTTACGGACCCCCGGGGTCACCCCTCCACTTT	CASSYGPPGSPLHF
many	TRBV12-3/TRBV12-4	.	TRBJ1-1	TGTGCCAGCAGTCGAGGACCCAGTTGGAACACTGAAGCTTTCTTT	CASSRGPSWNTEAFF
.	TRBV20-1	.	TRBJ1-1	TGCAGTGCTAGACGCCAAACTACGAACACTGAAGCTTTCTTT	CSARRQTTNTEAFF
.	TRBV16	.	TRBJ1-5	TGTGCCAGCAGCCAAGGTTACGTGGGTCAGCCCCAGCATTTT	CASSQGYVGQPQHF
.	TRBV19	.	TRBJ1-2	TGTGCCAGTAGTATACCTGGGCTGGGCTACACCTTC	CASSIPGLGYTF
many	TRBV7-2	.	TRBJ2-7	TGTGCCAGCAGCTTATATCACGAGCAGTACTTC	CASSLYHEQYF
few	TRBV7-2	.	TRBJ2-7	TGTGCCAGCAGCTCGCAGGAAGATTCCTACGAGCAGTACTTC	CASSSQEDSYEQYF
many	TRBV6-6	.	TRBJ1-5	TGTGCCAGCAGTACAAATCAGCCCCAGCATTTT	CASSTNQPQHF